This T cell receptor (beta chain) was recorded in a study of chronic HIV infection and antiretroviral therapy. One entry per CDR3 protein results from TCRdb running MiXCR on the 5' RACE reads. This table holds approximately 30,000 distinct CDR3 sequences, more than 7.5% found once. Sequencing input: peripheral blood. This clonotype was sampled from an adult who had HIV and had not received antiretroviral therapy, or was an uninfected healthy control (not recorded which).

The CDR3 sequence: CASSLGSRGQEQFF. In DNA form, the CDR3 reads TGTGCCAGCAGTTTAGGTTCTCGGGGGCAAGAGCAGTTCTTC. V is TRBV12-3 or TRBV12-4 and J is TRBJ2-1; the D call may be TRBD1 or TRBD2 (6 bases each). This CDR3 has 14 amino acids. V lost 1 base and J lost 10, with 14 bases in between.